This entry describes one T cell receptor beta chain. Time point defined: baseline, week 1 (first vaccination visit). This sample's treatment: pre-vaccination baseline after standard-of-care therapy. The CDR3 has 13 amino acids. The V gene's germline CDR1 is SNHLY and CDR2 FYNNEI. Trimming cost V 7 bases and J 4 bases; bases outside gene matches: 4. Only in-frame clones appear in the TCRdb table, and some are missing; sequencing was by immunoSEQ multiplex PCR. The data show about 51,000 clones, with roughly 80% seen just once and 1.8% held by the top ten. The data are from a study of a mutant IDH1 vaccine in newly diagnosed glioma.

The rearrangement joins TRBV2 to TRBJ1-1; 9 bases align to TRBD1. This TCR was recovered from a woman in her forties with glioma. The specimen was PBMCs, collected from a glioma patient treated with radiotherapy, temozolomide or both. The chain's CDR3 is CASKSTGGTEAFF. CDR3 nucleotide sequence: TGTGCCAGCAAATCGACAGGGGGCACTGAAGCTTTCTTT.